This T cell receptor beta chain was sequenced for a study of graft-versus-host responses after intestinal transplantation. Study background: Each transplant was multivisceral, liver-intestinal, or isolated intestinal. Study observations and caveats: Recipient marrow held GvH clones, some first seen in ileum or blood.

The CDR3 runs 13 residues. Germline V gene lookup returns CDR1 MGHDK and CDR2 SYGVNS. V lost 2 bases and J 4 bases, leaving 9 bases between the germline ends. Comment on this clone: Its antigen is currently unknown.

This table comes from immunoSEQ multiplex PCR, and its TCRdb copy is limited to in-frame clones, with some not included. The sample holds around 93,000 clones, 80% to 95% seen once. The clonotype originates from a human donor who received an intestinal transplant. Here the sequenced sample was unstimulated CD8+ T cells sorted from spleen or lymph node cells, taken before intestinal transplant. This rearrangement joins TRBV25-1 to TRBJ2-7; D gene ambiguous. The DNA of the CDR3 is TGTGCCAGCAGTGAAGTGGGAATTTACGAGCAGTACTTC. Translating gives CASSEVGIYEQYF.